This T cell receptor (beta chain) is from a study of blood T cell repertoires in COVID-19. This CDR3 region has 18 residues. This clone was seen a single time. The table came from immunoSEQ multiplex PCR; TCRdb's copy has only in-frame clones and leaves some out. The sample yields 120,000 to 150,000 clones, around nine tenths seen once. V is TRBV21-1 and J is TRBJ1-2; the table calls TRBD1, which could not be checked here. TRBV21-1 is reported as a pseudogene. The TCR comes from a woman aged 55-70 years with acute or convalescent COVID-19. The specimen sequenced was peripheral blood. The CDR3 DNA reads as TGTGCCAGCAGCAAAGCTGACAGGGGGGGGACGCTGGTGGATGGCTACACCTTC. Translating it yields CASSKADRGGTLVDGYTF.